Presented here are 13 T cell receptor beta chains from one specimen sequenced in a study of shared clonotypes between healthy human individuals. Here immunoSEQ multiplex PCR was the method, and the copy in TCRdb shows in-frame clones only, minus some. This sample has roughly 2 million clones; approximately 96% occur once, and the top ten carry approximately 0.13%. The sample comprised naive CD4+ T cells sorted from blood. Subset specified: CD45RA+ positively selected. The receptor set was obtained from a young man in good health.

The chain carries TRBV29-1 and TRBJ2-3; D remains ambiguous. The germline V gene encodes CDR1 SQVTM and CDR2 ANQGSEA. The V gene lost 8 bases and the J gene lost 0 bases, with 15 bases spanning the gap. CDR3 length equals 14 residues. In nucleotides, the CDR3 is TGCAGCCACATGGGGTATGTCAGCACAGATACGCAGTATTTT. Encoded protein: CSHMGYVSTDTQYF.

Only a few counts were recorded for this clone. Other nucleotide sequences in the sample specify the same CDR3. The J gene is TRBJ1-6, the V gene TRBV5-1, with D possibly TRBD1 on 5 matching bases. The CDR3 consists of 15 residues. Germline V gene sequence: CDR1 SGHRS, CDR2 YFSETQ. V lost 0 bases and J 3 bases, leaving 7 bases between the germline ends. The CDR3 reads CASSLGTSYNSPLHF. Written as DNA, the CDR3 is TGCGCCAGCAGCTTGGGGACAAGCTATAATTCACCCCTCCACTTT.

This clone was observed a single time. Different DNA sequences within this sample yield the same CDR3. V gene TRBV5-1 combines with J gene TRBJ1-1, with D perhaps TRBD1 (5 bases). The V and J ends lost 1 base and 1 base respectively, with 11 bases between them. Germline CDR1 and CDR2: SGHRS and YFSETQ. The CDR3 consists of 15 residues. The CDR3 sequence is CASSLSGTGNTEAFF. The CDR3 coding sequence is TGCGCCAGCAGCTTGTCGGGCACAGGGAACACTGAAGCTTTCTTT.

The chain is built from TRBV10-1 and TRBJ2-7; 9 bases agree with TRBD1. In germline, CDR1 is WNHNN, CDR2 SYGVQD (reference sequence). V dropped 6 bases and J dropped 5; count of bases not matched to a gene: 8. The CDR3 is 14 residues long. This chain's CDR3 is CASRYRDRDHEQYF. The CDR3, as DNA: TGCGCCAGCAGATACCGGGACAGGGATCACGAGCAGTACTTC.

The rearrangement joins TRBV5-1 to TRBJ1-4; 8 positions agree with TRBD1. Germline lookup yields CDR1 SGHRS and CDR2 YFSETQ. The CDR3 length is 13 residues. The J segment lost 7 bases and the V segment lost 7 bases, leaving 6 bases of the junction unmatched. This CDR3 is CASRRGQSEKLFF. CDR3 DNA sequence: TGCGCCAGCCGCAGGGGGCAAAGTGAAAAACTGTTTTTT.

This sequence joins TRBV18 and TRBJ1-1; tentatively, D is TRBD1 (5 bases). CDR1 and CDR2 (germline): KGHSH, LQKENI. The ends were cut back, 6 bases at V and 5 bases at J, with 13 bases in the middle. The CDR3 loop spans 13 amino acids. CDR3 DNA: TGTGCCAGCTCCATCCAGGGAGGTACTGAAGCTTTCTTT. This gives the protein CASSIQGGTEAFF. Together with reference TRBV18 and TRBJ1-1, the CDR3 gives the full variable domain: NAGVMQNPRHLVRRRGQEARLRCSPMKGHSHVYWYRQLPEEGLKFMVYLQKENIIDESGMPKERFSAEFPKEGPSILRIQQVVRGDSAAYFCASSIQGGTEAFFGQGTRLTVV.

The genes are TRBV19 and TRBJ2-4, with D perhaps assigned TRBD1 or TRBD2 (6 bases each). The CDR3 is 15 amino acids. Germline CDR1 is LNHDA and CDR2 is SQIVND (reference sequence). With 2 bases removed from V and 3 bases from J, the gap between germline ends came to 11 bases. CDR3 sequence: CASSISGAGKNIQYF. CDR3 sequence (DNA): TGTGCCAGTAGTATATCGGGGGCGGGCAAAAACATTCAGTACTTC. Supplemented by reference TRBV19 and TRBJ2-4, the full variable domain reads DGGITQSPKYLFRKEGQNVTLSCEQNLNHDAMYWYRQDPGQGLRLIYYSQIVNDFQKGDIAEGYSVSREKKESFPLTVTSAQKNPTAFYLCASSISGAGKNIQYFGAGTRLSVL.

The V call is TRBV27, the J call TRBJ2-7; 11 nucleotides match TRBD2. The trim removed 5 bases at V and 0 bases at J, leaving 6 bases unmatched. This CDR3 comprises 16 residues. In germline, CDR1 is MNHEY, CDR2 SMNVEV (reference sequence). The CDR3 here is CASSTGLADISYEQYF. The CDR3 DNA sequence: TGTGCCAGCAGTACGGGACTAGCGGATATCTCCTACGAGCAGTACTTC.

The V gene is TRBV19, the J gene TRBJ2-2; TRBD2 agrees at 8 bases. Per germline, CDR1 LNHDA and CDR2 SQIVND (reference sequence). There are 14 residues in the CDR3. Germline trimming cut 6 bases from V and 6 bases from J; bases unmatched to any gene: 6. Written as DNA, the CDR3 is TGTGCCAGTAGGAGGATAGCGGGACCCGGGGAGCTGTTTTTT. Amino acids: CASRRIAGPGELFF.

The rearrangement joins TRBV10-3 to TRBJ2-7; TRBD1 aligns across 7 bases. Germline CDR1 reads ENHRY; CDR2 reads SYGVKD. V lost 6 bases and J lost 1; bases outside the gene matches: 9. The CDR3 extends over 15 amino acids. CDR3 DNA sequence: TGTGCCATCAGGGCTAGCCAGGGGGTGTCCTACGAGCAGTACTTC. It is translated as CAIRASQGVSYEQYF.

The gene calls are TRBV4-1 and TRBJ2-5; 10 bases agree with TRBD1. CDR1 and CDR2 from the germline V gene are MGHRA and YSYEKL. With V trimmed by 1 base and J by 4 bases, 6 bases remained unmatched. The CDR3 runs to 16 residues. The CDR3 DNA sequence: TGCGCCAGCAGCCAAGGGTGGGGACAGGGGACAGAGACCCAGTACTTC. Its translation: CASSQGWGQGTETQYF.

The chain uses TRBV29-1 and TRBJ2-1; no firm D call. V lost 4 bases, J lost 5 bases, and 9 bases lay in between. Germline CDR1 SQVTM, CDR2 ANQGSEA. The CDR3 has 12 amino acids. CDR3 amino acids: CSVVRADNEQFF. The CDR3, as DNA: TGCAGCGTTGTAAGGGCGGACAATGAGCAGTTCTTC.

V usage is TRBV28 and J usage is TRBJ1-2; 9 nucleotides match TRBD1. V lost 4 bases, J lost 0 bases, and 18 bases stayed unmatched. This CDR3 has 20 amino acids. Germline values: CDR1 MDHEN, CDR2 SYDVKM. The CDR3 DNA sequence: TGTGCCAGCAGTTACATTCCTGGTCCGGGACAGGGTAGAACTAACTATGGCTACACCTTC. This sequence encodes CASSYIPGPGQGRTNYGYTF.